A single sample gave rise to the 8 T cell receptor beta chains below, sequenced in a study of T cells after yellow fever vaccination. TCRdb redid the calling of the 5' RACE reads with MiXCR, one entry per CDR3 protein. The repertoire includes hundreds of thousands of distinct CDR3 sequences, less than 25% of them detected once, and approximately 16% sits in the top ten. The sequences come from PBMCs, collected roughly 20 days after the first yellow fever vaccination. The receptor source for this set is a man in his late teens or twenties who received the YFV17D yellow fever vaccine.

A few counts support this clonotype. The V gene is TRBV24-1, the J gene TRBJ2-7; the D is unclear. Germline V CDR1 and CDR2: KGHDR, SFDVKD. The CDR3 has 12 residues. Trimming took 1 base from V and 4 from J, leaving 4 bases between them. The CDR3, as DNA: TGTGCCACCAGTGATTTCAGGTACGAGCAGTACGTC. Its translation: CATSDFRYEQYV.

In its sample, this clonotype was seen a few times. The chain joins TRBV28 to TRBJ2-1, with D unresolved. The CDR3 consists of 12 residues. Germline CDR1 MDHEN, CDR2 SYDVKM. V was clipped by 2 bases and J by 5 bases, with 4 bases between them. The DNA for the CDR3 is TGTGCCAGCAGTTTAAAAGACAATGAGCAGTTCTTC. This codes for CASSLKDNEQFF. Filled out from reference TRBV28 and TRBJ2-1, the complete variable domain reads DVKVTQSSRYLVKRTGEKVFLECVQDMDHENMFWYRQDPGLGLRLIYFSYDVKMKEKGDIPEGYSVSREKKERFSLILESASTNQTSMYLCASSLKDNEQFFGPGTRLTVL.

The chain uses TRBV18 and TRBJ2-1; D unresolved. The CDR3 has 16 amino acids. V was clipped by 1 base and J by 8 bases, with 18 bases between them. The germline gives CDR1 KGHSH, CDR2 LQKENI. In DNA form, the CDR3 reads TGTGCCAGCTCACCACGACTCAAGCGCGGTCTCGATGAGCAGTTCTTC. Residues: CASSPRLKRGLDEQFF.

As concerns this clonotype: The junction and the germline gene differ at one end; a read error may be behind it. The V call is TRBV7-4, the J call TRBJ1-5; tentative D call: TRBD1 (6 bases). Germline CDR1 is SGHVT and CDR2 is SQSDAQ. The CDR3 spans 15 residues. The CDR3 DNA is TGTGCCAGCAGTTCCCGACAGGTTAAGGATCAGCCCAAGCATTTT. This translates into CASSSRQVKDQPKHF. The full variable domain, rest sourced from reference TRBV7-4 and TRBJ1-5, is GAGVSQSPRYKVAKRGRDVALRCDSISGHVTLYWYRQTLGQGSEVLTYSQSDAQRDKSGRPSGRFSAERPERSVSTLKIQRTEQGDSAVYLCASSSRQVKDQPKHFGDGTRLSIL.

V is TRBV5-1 and J is TRBJ2-5; unclear D gene. The germline gives CDR1 SGHRS, CDR2 YFSETQ. Between the trimmed V and J ends, which lost 0 bases and 2 bases, there was a span of 8 bases. The CDR3 spans 14 residues. CDR3 bases: TGCGCCAGCAGCTTGGTTAACGCGCAAGAGACCCAGTACTTC. Protein sequence: CASSLVNAQETQYF. The full variable domain, with the rest looked up from reference TRBV5-1 and TRBJ2-5, is KAGVTQTPRYLIKTRGQQVTLSCSPISGHRSVSWYQQTPGQGLQFLFEYFSETQRNKGNFPGRFSGRQFSNSRSEMNVSTLELGDSALYLCASSLVNAQETQYFGPGTRLLVL.

This clonotype appeared a few times. The rearrangement uses TRBV4-2 and TRBJ2-4; a weak D match, TRBD1 (5 bases). CDR1 is LGHNA, CDR2 YNFKEQ, per germline. V was cut by 2 bases and J by 3 bases, with 14 bases left in between. CDR3 length: 16 amino acids. The CDR3 bases are TGTGCCAGCAGCCAAAACCAGGGATTCATCAAAAACATTCAGTACTTC. Protein: CASSQNQGFIKNIQYF.

This clonotype was seen a single time. The gene calls are TRBV11-2 and TRBJ2-1, with D perhaps assigned TRBD1 or TRBD2 (6 bases each). Trimming took off 3 bases at V and 10 bases at J, with 19 bases between the two ends. Looked up from germline, CDR1 is SGHAT and CDR2 is FQNNGV. The CDR3 loop spans 15 amino acids. CDR3 sequence (DNA): TGTGCCAGCAGCTTCGGGGGCCATGGGGCGATGGAGCAGTTCTTC. This translates into CASSFGGHGAMEQFF.

The chain carries TRBV2 and TRBJ2-1; no definite D call. V lost 6 bases and J 8 bases, leaving 11 bases between the germline ends. In germline, CDR1 is SNHLY, CDR2 FYNNEI. The CDR3 has 12 amino acids. The CDR3 DNA reads as TGTGCCAGCAGAAAGGCTGGACATGAGCAGTTCTTC. Translating gives CASRKAGHEQFF.